Below, one TCR beta chain is given with its context. This entry is derived from a study of technical replicates of blood from a handful of donors. The CDR3 spans 14 residues. J lost 7 bases, V lost 3 bases, and 5 bases had no gene match. Per germline, CDR1 MNHEY and CDR2 SVGAGI. Generated by immunoSEQ multiplex PCR, the TCRdb table keeps only in-frame clones and is missing some. The table lists approximately 75,000 clones, 97% of them singletons. The chain recombines TRBV6-5 with TRBJ2-1; TRBD1 aligns across 8 bases. The source material was T cells isolated from PBMCs. This TCR was sampled from a human donor in good health. The CDR3 DNA is TGTGCCAGCAGTTATACAGGGGGTTGGAATGAGCAGTTCTTC. Translating it yields CASSYTGGWNEQFF.